These 26 T cell receptor beta chains share one sample of origin, sequenced in a study of regulatory T cells in long-lasting Graves disease. According to the study, TCR beta libraries were built with iRepertoire HTBI primers and CDR3-region Arm-PCR. TCRdb reprocessed the multiplex PCR reads via MiXCR and lists one record per CDR3 protein. The table records under 400,000 distinct CDR3 sequences, approximately 15% of them present only once. Time point reported: newly diagnosed GD, antithyroid drugs for less than 3 months. Following extraction of RNA from PBMCs, that RNA was used to make the TCR library. These data were also filed under a second study, of T cells in Graves' hyperthyroidism and ophthalmopathy.

The sequences come from peripheral blood mononuclear cells (PBMCs), collected at new diagnosis, from a patient treated with antithyroid drugs. The source of these receptors is a man in his forties or fifties with Graves disease.

In its sample, this clonotype was seen many times. V is TRBV7-8 and J is TRBJ1-5, with 7 positions matching TRBD1. Trimming removed 5 bases from V and 6 bases from J; junction bases left unmatched: 4. Germline V gene sequence: CDR1 SGHVS, CDR2 FQNEAQ. The CDR3 runs 13 residues. CDR3 region: CASSLRTGQPQHF. CDR3 DNA: TGTGCCAGCAGCCTTCGGACAGGTCAGCCCCAGCATTTT.

The chain couples TRBV9 to TRBJ2-7; D possibly corresponds to TRBD1 (6 bases). This CDR3 is 14 amino acids long. Germline V gene lookup returns CDR1 SGDLS and CDR2 YYNGEE. V lost 4 bases to trimming and J lost 0 bases, with 11 bases between them. In DNA, the CDR3 is TGTGCCAGCAGCATACAGGGTAGCTCCTACGAGCAGTACTTC. Translation: CASSIQGSSYEQYF.

This clonotype has a count of ten or more. This chain uses TRBV25-1 with TRBJ2-2; D gene uncertain. The germline V gene has CDR1 MGHDK and CDR2 SYGVNS. The CDR3 covers 15 residues. V lost 0 bases to trimming and J lost 0 bases, with 5 bases between them. The CDR3 sequence is CASSEYTANTGELFF. The CDR3 bases are TGTGCCAGCAGTGAATATACCGCGAACACCGGGGAGCTGTTTTTT.

This chain uses TRBV12-3 or TRBV12-4 with TRBJ1-5, with TRBD1 matching over 8 bases. The CDR3 sequence is 16 residues long. The V segment lost 1 base and the J segment 6 bases; nucleotides outside the gene matches: 8. CDR3 in amino acids: CASSLGDRGLGQPQHF. Here the CDR3 DNA reads TGTGCCAGCAGTTTAGGAGACAGGGGACTCGGTCAGCCCCAGCATTTT.

This clonotype was observed at least ten times. This chain joins TRBV28 and TRBJ2-3; D is perhaps TRBD1 or TRBD2 (6 bases each). Germline assignment: CDR1 MDHEN and CDR2 SYDVKM. The CDR3 is 16 amino acids. V lost 5 bases and J lost 2, with 17 bases in between. The CDR3 DNA sequence: TGTGCCAGCAGTCTCGGGGTGGGGGGCGCCACAGATACGCAGTATTTT. This translates into CASSLGVGGATDTQYF. The full variable domain, its missing parts supplied by reference TRBV28 and TRBJ2-3, is DVKVTQSSRYLVKRTGEKVFLECVQDMDHENMFWYRQDPGLGLRLIYFSYDVKMKEKGDIPEGYSVSREKKERFSLILESASTNQTSMYLCASSLGVGGATDTQYFGPGTRLTVL.

This clonotype was seen at least ten times. V gene TRBV30 combines with J gene TRBJ2-5, with a possible D match to TRBD2 (5 bases). The ends were cut back, 5 bases at V and 5 bases at J, with 21 bases in the middle. This CDR3 is built from 15 residues. Germline values: CDR1 GTSNPN, CDR2 SVGIG (reference sequence). This CDR3 is CAWSRLGARGETQYF. The CDR3 DNA reads TGTGCCTGGTCCCGACTGGGAGCACGAGGGGAGACCCAGTACTTC.

This clonotype was seen repeatedly, ten times or more. The gene calls are TRBV28 and TRBJ2-5, with a possible D match to TRBD1 (6 bases). Trimming removed 5 bases from V and 5 bases from J, with 15 bases in between. There are 14 residues in the CDR3. The germline gives CDR1 MDHEN, CDR2 SYDVKM. CDR3 coding DNA: TGTGCCAGCAGTGGGTCAGGGGCGTTGGAGACCCAGTACTTC. Amino acids: CASSGSGALETQYF.

This clonotype has at least ten counts. This chain uses TRBV20-1 with TRBJ2-5, with D possibly called TRBD1 or TRBD2 (6 bases each). Trimming took 1 base from V and 9 from J, leaving 21 bases between them. Germline loops: CDR1 DFQATT, CDR2 SNEGSKA (reference sequence). The CDR3 totals 15 residues. CDR3 nucleotides: TGCAGTGCTAGAGGGGAACGAGAGGGGGGTGGGGCCCAGTACTTC. Its protein product is CSARGEREGGGAQYF.

The chain joins TRBV29-1 to TRBJ2-1; D possibly corresponds to TRBD2 (6 bases). There are 13 residues in the CDR3. The germline V and J ends were trimmed by 2 bases and 3 bases, with 8 bases remaining between them. Germline values: CDR1 SQVTM, CDR2 ANQGSEA. CDR3 coding DNA: TGCAGCGTTGAACTGGGGGGCTACAATGAGCAGTTCTTC. Translating it yields CSVELGGYNEQFF.

This clonotype came up many times. The V call is TRBV2, the J call TRBJ2-5; TRBD2 matches at 7 bases. The V segment lost 6 bases and the J segment 3 bases; nucleotides outside the gene matches: 10. Germline V CDR1 and CDR2: SNHLY, FYNNEI. This CDR3 is 15 amino acids long. In nucleotides, the CDR3 is TGTGCCAGCAGAGAAAGAGCGGGGCCCGAAGAGACCCAGTACTTC. Its translation is CASRERAGPEETQYF. The full variable domain, in which reference TRBV2 and TRBJ2-5 provide the parts outside the CDR3, is EPEVTQTPSHQVTQMGQEVILRCVPISNHLYFYWYRQILGQKVEFLVSFYNNEISEKSEIFDDQFSVERPDGSNFTLKIRSTKLEDSAMYFCASRERAGPEETQYFGPGTRLLVL.

V and J are TRBV15 and TRBJ1-1; D not resolved. The CDR3 is made up of 13 amino acids. V was shortened by 6 bases and J by 9 bases, with 17 bases between the two germline ends. Germline loops: CDR1 LNHNV, CDR2 YYDKDF (reference sequence). The CDR3 loop is CATRFSYYRKAFF. The CDR3 DNA reads TGTGCCACCAGGTTCTCGTATTACCGTAAAGCTTTCTTT.

V and J are TRBV6-1 and TRBJ2-2; 11 bases are shared with TRBD2. Looked up from germline, CDR1 is MNHNS and CDR2 is SASEGT. J lost 6 bases, V lost 6 bases, and 12 bases had no gene match. This CDR3 is built from 17 residues. Here the CDR3 reads CASSRAHSGGDAGELFF. CDR3 DNA sequence: TGTGCCAGCAGCCGAGCACATAGCGGGGGGGACGCCGGGGAGCTGTTTTTT.

The table lists this clonotype with a few counts. The V and J genes are TRBV27 and TRBJ1-3; 7 positions agree with TRBD1. CDR3 length: 14 residues. The V gene end was trimmed by 5 bases and the J gene end by 0 bases; junction bases not matched to a gene: 1. Germline loops: CDR1 MNHEY, CDR2 SMNVEV (reference sequence). The CDR3 bases are TGTGCCAGCAGTCCAGGGGGCTCTGGAAACACCATATATTTT. Translation gives CASSPGGSGNTIYF.

This clonotype was detected many times. This sequence joins TRBV7-3 and TRBJ2-1, with 8 bases lining up with TRBD2. CDR1 and CDR2 (germline): SGHTA, FQGTGA. This CDR3 is built from 15 residues. Unmatched junction bases numbered 3, after V lost 5 bases and J lost 0 bases. The CDR3 region has the DNA TGTGCCAGCAGCCGAGCGGGGGCCTCCTACAATGAGCAGTTCTTC. It is translated as CASSRAGASYNEQFF.

This clonotype was found many times. This chain uses TRBV6-5 with TRBJ1-4, with D possibly TRBD1 on 5 matching bases. Germline V gene lookup returns CDR1 MNHEY and CDR2 SVGAGI. The length of the CDR3 is 14 residues. V lost 4 bases, J lost 8 bases, and 14 bases lay in between. CDR3 bases: TGTGCCAGCAGTTCGAACCAGGGAAACGAAAAACTGTTTTTT. Residues: CASSSNQGNEKLFF.

This clonotype came up many times. The chain is built from TRBV20-1 and TRBJ1-1; D unclear. Germline values: CDR1 DFQATT, CDR2 SNEGSKA (reference sequence). The CDR3 loop spans 12 amino acids. Trimming took off 2 bases at V and 1 base at J, with 5 bases between the two ends. The CDR3 DNA reads as TGCAGTGCTAGATCTGGGAACACTGAAGCTTTCTTT. This sequence encodes CSARSGNTEAFF.

The rearrangement uses TRBV6-1 and TRBJ2-7; unclear D gene. The CDR3 runs 11 residues. Trimming stripped 10 bases from V and 5 bases from J, with 12 bases between. Germline-derived CDR1 and CDR2 are MNHNS and SASEGT. This chain's CDR3 is CATQLFHEQYF. The CDR3 region has the DNA TGTGCCACCCAGTTGTTCCACGAGCAGTACTTC.

CDR3 DNA sequence: TGTGCCAGCAGCTTAGATGGGGGGGGCTTAGATACGCAGTATTTT. Protein sequence: CASSLDGGGLDTQYF. J is TRBJ2-3 and V is TRBV7-2, with a possible D match to TRBD2 (7 bases). V gave up 1 base and J gave up 5 bases, with 13 bases separating them. CDR3 length equals 15 residues. Germline V CDR1 and CDR2: SGHTA, FQGNSA.

The V gene is TRBV18, the J gene TRBJ2-3, with no clear D. Germline CDR1 and CDR2: KGHSH and LQKENI. V gave up 1 base and J gave up 0 bases, with 8 bases separating them. This CDR3 is built from 15 residues. In DNA, the CDR3 is TGTGCCAGCTCACCACTGTTGGGCAGCACAGATACGCAGTATTTT. The encoded protein is CASSPLLGSTDTQYF.

The V call is TRBV7-9, the J call TRBJ2-4; D gene ambiguous. Per the germline V gene, CDR1 is SEHNR and CDR2 is FQNEAQ (reference sequence). The CDR3 length is 12 residues. Trimming shortened V by 2 bases and J by 3 bases, and 2 bases separated the two germline ends. CDR3 sequence: CASSLNKNIQYF. CDR3 bases: TGTGCCAGCAGCTTAAACAAAAACATTCAGTACTTC.

The V call is TRBV28, the J call TRBJ2-3, with 8 bases fitting TRBD1. The CDR3 loop spans 15 amino acids. The ends lost 8 bases at V and 4 bases at J; junction bases unmatched: 11. CDR1 and CDR2 (germline): MDHEN, SYDVKM. The CDR3 nucleotides read TGTGCCAGCGGTTCGGACAGGGTAGGCGCAGATACGCAGTATTTT. Amino acid sequence: CASGSDRVGADTQYF.

This clonotype appeared many times. V gene TRBV2 combines with J gene TRBJ2-7; possibly TRBD1 for D (6 bases). The V gene's germline CDR1 is SNHLY and CDR2 FYNNEI. The CDR3 loop spans 12 amino acids. With 6 bases removed from V and 3 bases from J, the gap between germline ends came to 9 bases. The CDR3: CASRAGVYEQYF. CDR3 DNA sequence: TGTGCCAGCAGGGCAGGGGTCTACGAGCAGTACTTC.

This clonotype was recorded at least ten times. V is TRBV5-1 and J is TRBJ1-4; D gene unclear. V lost 0 bases, J lost 7 bases, and 13 bases lay in between. Per the germline V gene, CDR1 is SGHRS and CDR2 is YFSETQ. This CDR3 contains 15 residues. Written as DNA, the CDR3 is TGCGCCAGCAGCTTGGTCCCGATAGACTTTGAAAAACTGTTTTTT. Translated: CASSLVPIDFEKLFF.

The chain is built from TRBV5-1 and TRBJ2-7; 7 bases match TRBD1. The CDR3 runs to 16 residues. V lost 0 bases, J lost 3 bases, and 9 bases stayed unmatched. CDR1 is SGHRS and CDR2 is YFSETQ in the germline V gene. This CDR3 is CASSLDRTGVGYEQYF. The CDR3 DNA is TGCGCCAGCAGCTTGGATCGCACAGGGGTGGGCTACGAGCAGTACTTC.

There are many counts of this clonotype. The chain couples TRBV2 to TRBJ2-7, with D perhaps TRBD1 or TRBD2 (5 bases each). The CDR3 spans 15 residues. Germline CDR1 SNHLY, CDR2 FYNNEI. The V end lost 6 bases, the J end lost 2 bases, and 17 bases lay between the germline ends. The chain's CDR3 is CASRGVPGNTYEQYF. For the CDR3, the DNA is TGTGCCAGCAGGGGGGTCCCAGGGAACACCTACGAGCAGTACTTC. The variable domain in full, with the rest retrieved from reference TRBV2 and TRBJ2-7, is EPEVTQTPSHQVTQMGQEVILRCVPISNHLYFYWYRQILGQKVEFLVSFYNNEISEKSEIFDDQFSVERPDGSNFTLKIRSTKLEDSAMYFCASRGVPGNTYEQYFGPGTRLTVT.

The chain employs TRBV20-1 and TRBJ2-5; TRBD2 matches 10 bases. The CDR3 runs 13 residues. Germline V gene data show CDR1 as DFQATT and CDR2 as SNEGSKA (reference sequence). V shed 4 bases, J shed 5 bases, and the junction held 4 bases outside the gene matches. CDR3: CSAKSGGGETQYF. The CDR3 nucleotides are TGCAGTGCTAAAAGCGGGGGGGGGGAGACCCAGTACTTC.